The 5 T cell receptor beta chains reported below all come from one sample, sequenced in a study of radiotherapy plus CTLA-4 blockade in lung cancer. Sequencing was performed with immunoSEQ multiplex PCR; in TCRdb, only in-frame clones are kept and a portion is missing. Of 40,000 to 50,000 clones in the sample, roughly four fifths are singletons; the top ten hold roughly 3.3%. This specimen was peripheral blood, taken from a patient treated with radiotherapy plus ipilimumab. Source of these receptors: a human donor with non-small cell lung cancer who had stable disease on radiotherapy plus ipilimumab.

In DNA form, the CDR3 reads TGTGCCAGCAGCCAGGTAGCGGGGGACTACGAGCAGTACTTC. Residues: CASSQVAGDYEQYF. The chain uses TRBV4-2 and TRBJ2-7; 9 positions match TRBD2. The V gene end was trimmed by 3 bases and the J gene end by 3 bases; junction bases not matched to a gene: 3. The CDR3 is 14 amino acids. Germline CDR1 LGHNA, CDR2 YNFKEQ.

V usage is TRBV7-6 and J usage is TRBJ2-1; 11 bases are a match to TRBD2. CDR3 length: 18 residues. After removal of 4 bases from V and 2 bases from J, the junction contained 10 bases not matched to a gene. CDR1 SGHVS and CDR2 FNYEAQ come from the germline V gene. CDR3 in amino acids: CASSSNSGRAPTYNEQFF. The CDR3 nucleotides read TGTGCCAGCAGCTCGAATAGCGGGAGGGCCCCCACCTACAATGAGCAGTTCTTC.

This clone was detected only a few times. The chain uses TRBV10-2 and TRBJ2-3, with a possible D match to TRBD2 (6 bases). Germline V gene data show CDR1 as WSHSY and CDR2 as SAAADI. The V end lost 8 bases, the J end lost 1 base, and 13 bases lay between the germline ends. The CDR3 totals 14 residues. The CDR3 DNA reads as TGCGCCAGCGCCCTAGCGTACGGCACAGATACGCAGTATTTT. Residues: CASALAYGTDTQYF.

This chain links TRBV7-6 with TRBJ1-4; 11 positions match TRBD1. This CDR3 comprises 16 residues. V lost 2 bases, J lost 3 bases, and 2 bases stayed unmatched. Germline CDR1 SGHVS, CDR2 FNYEAQ. CDR3 sequence (DNA): TGTGCCAGCAGCTTATTGGGACAGGGGGCTAATGAAAAACTGTTTTTT. Its protein is CASSLLGQGANEKLFF.

The rearrangement joins TRBV2 to TRBJ1-5, with 10 bases lining up with TRBD1. CDR1 SNHLY and CDR2 FYNNEI come from the germline V gene. The V gene end was trimmed by 3 bases and the J gene end by 6 bases; junction bases not matched to a gene: 2. The CDR3 is made up of 14 amino acids. The CDR3 region has the DNA TGTGCCAGCAGTGATCGGACAGGGGGTCAGCCCCAGCATTTT. This sequence encodes CASSDRTGGQPQHF.